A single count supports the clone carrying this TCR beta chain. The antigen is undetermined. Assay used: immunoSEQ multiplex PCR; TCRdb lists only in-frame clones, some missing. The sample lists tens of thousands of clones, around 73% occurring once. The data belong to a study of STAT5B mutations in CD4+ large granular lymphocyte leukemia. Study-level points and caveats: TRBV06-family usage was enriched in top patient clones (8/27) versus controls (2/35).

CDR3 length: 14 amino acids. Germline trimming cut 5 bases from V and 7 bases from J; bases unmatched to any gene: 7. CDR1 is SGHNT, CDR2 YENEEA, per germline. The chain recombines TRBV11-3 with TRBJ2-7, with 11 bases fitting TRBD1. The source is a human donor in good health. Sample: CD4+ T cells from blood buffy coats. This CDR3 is CASSLGQGAREQYF. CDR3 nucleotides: TGTGCCAGCAGCCTCGGACAGGGGGCGCGTGAGCAGTACTTC. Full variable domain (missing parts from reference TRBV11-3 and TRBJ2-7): EAGVVQSPRYKIIEKKQPVAFWCNPISGHNTLYWYLQNLGQGPELLIRYENEEAVDDSQLPKDRFSAERLKGVDSTLKIQPAELGDSAVYLCASSLGQGAREQYFGPGTRLTVT.